This T cell receptor (beta chain) stems from a study of T cells after posttransplantation cyclophosphamide. Study outcomes and limitations: Skin or GI-infiltrating T cells shared few TRB sequences with blood. Donor-recipient repertoire similarity was low at 1-2 months, rising over year one. Recipient CMV seropositivity and CMV reactivation strongly tracked TRB clonality.

As for this clone: What it binds is unknown.

Using immunoSEQ multiplex PCR, the repertoire was profiled, and TCRdb retains in-frame clones only, with some absent. The data show about 28,000 clones, with roughly 88% seen just once and roughly 3% held by the top ten. CDR1 and CDR2 (germline): SGHTA, FQGTGA. There are 16 residues in the CDR3. Trimming stripped 5 bases from V and 2 bases from J, with 15 bases between. On the day of bone marrow donation, the related graft donor provided peripheral blood. The sequenced material came from PBMCs. This receptor was taken from a man aged 50-59 years. The gene calls are TRBV7-3 and TRBJ2-2, with D perhaps TRBD2 (5 bases). The CDR3 sequence is CASSQTRRGNTGELFF. The CDR3, as DNA: TGTGCCAGCAGCCAAACAAGACGGGGAAACACCGGGGAGCTGTTTTTT.